The next 4 T cell receptor beta chains were all read from a single sample in a study of CD8 T cells in ankylosing spondylitis. Overall study findings and caveats: A TCR beta motif of eight highly homologous variants appeared characteristic of ankylosing spondylitis blood.

These receptors' antigens are unknown. TCRdb redid the calling of the 5' RACE reads with MiXCR, one entry per CDR3 protein. The sample contains 750,000 to 850,000 distinct CDR3 sequences, roughly 10% of which appear only once. What was sequenced was blood, either unsorted or a sorted T cell fraction (not recorded which). The receptors here all came from a male donor with ankylosing spondylitis.

The chain combines TRBV5-1 with TRBJ1-2, with D unclear. The CDR3 covers 13 residues. Germline V gives CDR1 SGHRS, CDR2 YFSETQ. The V gene lost 0 bases and the J gene lost 6 bases, with 9 bases spanning the gap. Here the CDR3 DNA reads TGCGCCAGCAGCTTGGCCTTTGGGGATGGCTACACCTTC. Its translation is CASSLAFGDGYTF.

Many counts were recorded for this clonotype. The rearrangement uses TRBV6-6 and TRBJ1-6; D remains ambiguous. The V end lost 0 bases, the J end lost 11 bases, and 5 bases lay between the germline ends. The CDR3 runs to 12 residues. CDR1 MNHNY and CDR2 SVGAGI come from the germline V gene (reference sequence). The CDR3 here is CASSYSTAPLHF. CDR3 DNA: TGTGCCAGCAGTTACTCGACCGCACCCCTCCACTTT.

This clonotype turned up a few times. The V call is TRBV6-5, the J call TRBJ1-1, with a tentative D call TRBD1 (5 bases). The length of the CDR3 is 14 residues. Germline V gene sequence: CDR1 MNHEY, CDR2 SVGAGI. With 2 bases removed from V and 8 bases from J, the gap between germline ends came to 15 bases. In DNA form, the CDR3 reads TGTGCCAGCAGTTACACCGGGCTACAGGACGAAGCTTTCTTT. Translation: CASSYTGLQDEAFF.

The V and J genes are TRBV30 and TRBJ1-6, with D hard to call. The CDR3 sequence is 12 residues long. The V end was cut by 0 bases, the J end by 10 bases, with 7 bases between. Germline-derived CDR1 and CDR2 are GTSNPN and SVGIG (reference sequence). CDR3 sequence: CAWSVMASPLHF. In nucleotides, the CDR3 is TGTGCCTGGAGTGTAATGGCATCACCCCTCCACTTT.